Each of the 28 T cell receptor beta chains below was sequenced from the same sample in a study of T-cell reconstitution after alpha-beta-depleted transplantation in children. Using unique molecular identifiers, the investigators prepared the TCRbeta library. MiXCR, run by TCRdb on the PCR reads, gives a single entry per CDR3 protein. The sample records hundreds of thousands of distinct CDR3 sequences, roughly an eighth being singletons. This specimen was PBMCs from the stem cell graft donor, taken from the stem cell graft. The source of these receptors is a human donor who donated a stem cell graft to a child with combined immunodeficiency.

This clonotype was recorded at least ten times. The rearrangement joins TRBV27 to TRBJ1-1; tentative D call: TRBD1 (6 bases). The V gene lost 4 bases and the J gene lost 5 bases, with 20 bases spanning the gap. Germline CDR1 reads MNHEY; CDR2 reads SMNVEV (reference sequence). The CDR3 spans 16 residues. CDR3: CASSWGGVGGATEAFF. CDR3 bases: TGTGCCAGCAGTTGGGGTGGTGTCGGGGGGGCGACTGAAGCTTTCTTT.

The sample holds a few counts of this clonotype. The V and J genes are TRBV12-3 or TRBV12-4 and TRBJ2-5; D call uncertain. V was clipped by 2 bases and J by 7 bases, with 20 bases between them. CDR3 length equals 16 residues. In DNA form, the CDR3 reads TGTGCCAGCAGTTTACGTAGTGTCAGTACGGGTGGGACCCAGTACTTC. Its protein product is CASSLRSVSTGGTQYF.

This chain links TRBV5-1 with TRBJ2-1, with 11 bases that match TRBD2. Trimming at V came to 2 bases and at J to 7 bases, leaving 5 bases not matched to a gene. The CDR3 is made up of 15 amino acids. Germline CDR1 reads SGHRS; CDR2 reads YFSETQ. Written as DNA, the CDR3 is TGCGCCAGCAGCTTTAGCGGGAGGGCAGGGAATGAGCAGTTCTTC. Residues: CASSFSGRAGNEQFF.

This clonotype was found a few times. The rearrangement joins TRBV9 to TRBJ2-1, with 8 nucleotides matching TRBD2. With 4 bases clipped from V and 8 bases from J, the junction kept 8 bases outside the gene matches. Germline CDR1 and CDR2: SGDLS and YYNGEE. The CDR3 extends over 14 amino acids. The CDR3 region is CASSTGGENHEQFF. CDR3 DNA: TGTGCCAGCAGCACGGGGGGGGAGAACCATGAGCAGTTCTTC.

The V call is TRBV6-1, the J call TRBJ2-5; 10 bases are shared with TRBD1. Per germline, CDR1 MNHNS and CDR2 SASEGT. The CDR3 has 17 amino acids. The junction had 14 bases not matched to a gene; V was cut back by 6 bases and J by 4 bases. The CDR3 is CASSRDTGTGVRETQYF. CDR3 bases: TGTGCCAGCAGCCGAGATACCGGGACAGGGGTACGAGAGACCCAGTACTTC.

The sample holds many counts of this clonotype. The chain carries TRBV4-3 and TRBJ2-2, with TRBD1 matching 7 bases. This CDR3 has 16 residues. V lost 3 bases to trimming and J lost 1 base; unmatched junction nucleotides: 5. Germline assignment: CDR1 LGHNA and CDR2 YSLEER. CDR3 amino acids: CASSQTGTVNTGELFF. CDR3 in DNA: TGCGCCAGCAGCCAGACCGGGACAGTGAACACCGGGGAGCTGTTTTTT.

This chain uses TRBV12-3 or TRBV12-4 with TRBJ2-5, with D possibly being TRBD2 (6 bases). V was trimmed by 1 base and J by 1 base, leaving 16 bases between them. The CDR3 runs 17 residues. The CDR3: CASSLEAARGIQETQYF. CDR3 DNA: TGTGCCAGCAGTTTAGAGGCGGCACGCGGGATCCAAGAGACCCAGTACTTC.

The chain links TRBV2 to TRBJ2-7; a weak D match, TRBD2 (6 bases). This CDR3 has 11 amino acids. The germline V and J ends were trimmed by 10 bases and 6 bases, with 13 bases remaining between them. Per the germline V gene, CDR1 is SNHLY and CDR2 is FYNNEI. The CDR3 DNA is TGTGCCACGAACCGGGACTTCGAGCAGTACTTC. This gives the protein CATNRDFEQYF.

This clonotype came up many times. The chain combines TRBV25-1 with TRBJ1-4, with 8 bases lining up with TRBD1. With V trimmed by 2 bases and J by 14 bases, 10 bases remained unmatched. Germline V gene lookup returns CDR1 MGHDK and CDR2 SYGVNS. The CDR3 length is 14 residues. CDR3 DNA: TGTGCCAGCAGTGAAGGGACAGGTGGCGGTCGGCTGTTTTTT. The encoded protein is CASSEGTGGGRLFF.

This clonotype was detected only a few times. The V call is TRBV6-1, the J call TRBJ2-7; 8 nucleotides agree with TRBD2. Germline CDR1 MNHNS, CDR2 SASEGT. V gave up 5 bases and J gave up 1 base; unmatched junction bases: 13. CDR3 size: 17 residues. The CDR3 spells CASSPPVSGVPSYEQYF. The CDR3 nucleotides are TGTGCCAGCAGTCCCCCGGTTAGCGGGGTTCCATCCTACGAGCAGTACTTC.

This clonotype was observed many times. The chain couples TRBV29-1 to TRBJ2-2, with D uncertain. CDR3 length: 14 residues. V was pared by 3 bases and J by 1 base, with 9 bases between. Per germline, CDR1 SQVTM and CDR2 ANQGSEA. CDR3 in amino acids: CSVDLWQNTGELFF. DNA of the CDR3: TGCAGCGTTGACTTATGGCAGAACACCGGGGAGCTGTTTTTT.

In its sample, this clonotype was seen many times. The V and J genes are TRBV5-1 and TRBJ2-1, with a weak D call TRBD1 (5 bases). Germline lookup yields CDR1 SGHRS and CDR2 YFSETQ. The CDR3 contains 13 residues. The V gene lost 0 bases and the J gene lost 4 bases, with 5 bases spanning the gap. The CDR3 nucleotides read TGCGCCAGCAGCTTGGACAGGTACAATGAGCAGTTCTTC. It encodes CASSLDRYNEQFF.

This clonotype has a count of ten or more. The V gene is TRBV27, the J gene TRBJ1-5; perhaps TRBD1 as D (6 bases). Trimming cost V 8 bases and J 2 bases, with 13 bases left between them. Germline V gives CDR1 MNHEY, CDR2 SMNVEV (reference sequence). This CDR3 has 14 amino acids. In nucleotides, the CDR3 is TGTGCCAGCGGCCTACAGGGAGGCAATCAGCCCCAGCATTTT. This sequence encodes CASGLQGGNQPQHF.

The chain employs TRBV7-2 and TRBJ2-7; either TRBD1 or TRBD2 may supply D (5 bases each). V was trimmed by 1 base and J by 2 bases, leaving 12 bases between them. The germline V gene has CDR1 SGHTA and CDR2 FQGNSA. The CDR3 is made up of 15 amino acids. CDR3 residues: CASSLVLGVPYEQYF. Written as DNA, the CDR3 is TGTGCCAGCAGCTTAGTCCTGGGGGTCCCCTACGAGCAGTACTTC. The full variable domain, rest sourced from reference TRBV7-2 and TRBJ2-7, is GAGVSQSPSNKVTEKGKDVELRCDPISGHTALYWYRQSLGQGLEFLIYFQGNSAPDKSGLPSDRFSAERTGGSVSTLTIQRTQQEDSAVYLCASSLVLGVPYEQYFGPGTRLTVT.

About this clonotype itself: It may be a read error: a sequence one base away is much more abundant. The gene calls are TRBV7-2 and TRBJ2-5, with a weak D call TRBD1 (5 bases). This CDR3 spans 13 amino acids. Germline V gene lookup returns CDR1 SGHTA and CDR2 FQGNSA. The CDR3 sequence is CAISSTVQETQYF. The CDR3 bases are TGTGCCATCAGCTCGACAGTACAAGAGACCCAGTACTTC. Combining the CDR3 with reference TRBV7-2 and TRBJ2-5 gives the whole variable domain GAGVSQSPSNKVTEKGKDVELRCDPISGHTALYWYRQSLGQGLEFLIYFQGNSAPDKSGLPSDRFSAERTGGSVSTLTIQRTQQEDSAVYLCAISSTVQETQYFGPGTRLLVL.

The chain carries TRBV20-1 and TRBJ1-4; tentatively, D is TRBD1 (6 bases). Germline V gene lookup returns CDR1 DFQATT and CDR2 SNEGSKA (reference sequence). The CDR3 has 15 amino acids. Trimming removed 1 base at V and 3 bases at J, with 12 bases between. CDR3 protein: CSARATGTPNEKLFF. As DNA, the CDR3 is TGCAGTGCTAGAGCAACCGGGACACCTAATGAAAAACTGTTTTTT.

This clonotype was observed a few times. The CDR3 sequence: CSARGFYPAVTDTQYF. As DNA, the CDR3 is TGCAGTGCTAGAGGCTTCTACCCCGCGGTCACAGATACGCAGTATTTT. V is TRBV20-1 and J is TRBJ2-3; D is unclear. The CDR3 sequence is 16 residues long. Germline CDR1 and CDR2: DFQATT and SNEGSKA (reference sequence). Trimming took off 1 base at V and 2 bases at J, with 16 bases between the two ends.

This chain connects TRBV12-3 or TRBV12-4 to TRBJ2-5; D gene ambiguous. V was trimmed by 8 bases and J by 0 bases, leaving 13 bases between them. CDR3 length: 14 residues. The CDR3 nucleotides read TGTGCCAGCGGATCCTGGGCAGACCAAGAGACCCAGTACTTC. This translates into CASGSWADQETQYF.

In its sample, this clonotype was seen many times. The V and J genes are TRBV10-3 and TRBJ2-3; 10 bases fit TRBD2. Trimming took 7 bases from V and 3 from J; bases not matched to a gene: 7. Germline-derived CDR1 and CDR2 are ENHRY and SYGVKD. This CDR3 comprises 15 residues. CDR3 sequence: CAITVASGSTDTQYF. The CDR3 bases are TGTGCCATCACCGTCGCTAGCGGGAGTACAGATACGCAGTATTTT.

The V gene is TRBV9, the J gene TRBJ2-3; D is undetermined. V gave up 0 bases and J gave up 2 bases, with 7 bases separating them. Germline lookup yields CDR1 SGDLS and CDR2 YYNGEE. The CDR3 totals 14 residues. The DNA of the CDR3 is TGTGCCAGCAGCGTAGGACCCAACACAGATACGCAGTATTTT. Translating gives CASSVGPNTDTQYF.

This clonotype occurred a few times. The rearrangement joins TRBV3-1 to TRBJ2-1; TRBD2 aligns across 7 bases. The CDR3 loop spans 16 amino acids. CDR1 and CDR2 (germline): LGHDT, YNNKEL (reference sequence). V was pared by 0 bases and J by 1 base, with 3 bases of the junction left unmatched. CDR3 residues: CASSQDLAVSYNEQFF. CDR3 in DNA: TGTGCCAGCAGCCAAGATCTAGCGGTGTCCTACAATGAGCAGTTCTTC.

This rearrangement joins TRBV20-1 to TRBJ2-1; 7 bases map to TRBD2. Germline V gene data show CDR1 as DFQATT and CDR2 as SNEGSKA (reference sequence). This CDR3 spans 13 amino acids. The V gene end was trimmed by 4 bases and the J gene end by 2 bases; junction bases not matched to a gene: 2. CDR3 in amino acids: CSANLAAYNEQFF. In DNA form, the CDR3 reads TGCAGTGCTAATCTAGCGGCCTACAATGAGCAGTTCTTC.

The chain's CDR3 is CASSLRGPRTDTQYF. CDR3 DNA sequence: TGTGCCAGCAGCTTAAGGGGACCCCGCACAGATACGCAGTATTTT. J is TRBJ2-3 and V is TRBV7-3; D could derive from TRBD1 or TRBD2 (5 bases each). V gave up 1 base and J gave up 1 base, with 9 bases separating them. The CDR3 is made up of 15 amino acids. Germline V CDR1 and CDR2: SGHTA, FQGTGA.

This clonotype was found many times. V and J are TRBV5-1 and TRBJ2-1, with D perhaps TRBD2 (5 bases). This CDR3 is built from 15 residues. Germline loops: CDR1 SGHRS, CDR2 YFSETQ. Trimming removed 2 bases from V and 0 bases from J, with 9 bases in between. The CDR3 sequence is CASSLAVSSYNEQFF. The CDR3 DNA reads TGCGCCAGCAGCTTAGCGGTTAGCTCCTACAATGAGCAGTTCTTC.

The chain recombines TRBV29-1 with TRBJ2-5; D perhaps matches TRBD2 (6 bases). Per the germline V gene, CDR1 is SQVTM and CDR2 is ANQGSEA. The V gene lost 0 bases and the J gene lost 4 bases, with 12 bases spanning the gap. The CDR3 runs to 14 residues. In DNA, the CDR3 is TGCAGCGTTGAAGAGGTGACTAGAGGAGAGACCCAGTACTTC. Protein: CSVEEVTRGETQYF.

The CDR3 DNA is TGTGCCAGCAGTGCGGAACACGCAACTGAAGCTTTCTTT. Amino acid sequence: CASSAEHATEAFF. The rearrangement links TRBV6-6 to TRBJ1-1; D remains ambiguous. The length of the CDR3 is 13 residues. V was clipped by 5 bases and J by 5 bases, with 12 bases between them. Per germline, CDR1 MNHNY and CDR2 SVGAGI (reference sequence).

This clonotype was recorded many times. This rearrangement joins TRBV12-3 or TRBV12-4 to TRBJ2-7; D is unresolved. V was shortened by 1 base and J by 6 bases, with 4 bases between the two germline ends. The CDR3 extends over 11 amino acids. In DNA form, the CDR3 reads TGTGCCAGCAGTTTAGTGCTCGAGCAGTACTTC. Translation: CASSLVLEQYF.

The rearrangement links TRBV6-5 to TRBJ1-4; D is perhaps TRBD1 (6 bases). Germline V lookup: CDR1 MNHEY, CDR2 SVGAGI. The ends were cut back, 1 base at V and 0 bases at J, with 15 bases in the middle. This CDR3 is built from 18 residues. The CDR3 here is CASSYLENRAATNEKLFF. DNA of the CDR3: TGTGCCAGCAGTTACTTAGAGAACAGGGCGGCAACTAATGAAAAACTGTTTTTT.